These T cell receptor beta chains were read from a single sample in a study of cytomegalovirus exposure and HLA in healthy donors. Repertoires were generated with immunoSEQ multiplex PCR, while TCRdb's copy carries only in-frame clones and drops some. The sample carries about 130,000 clones, around 83% recorded once. Input material: PBMCs. The origin of the receptors is a girl aged 2-10 years in good health and CMV-seronegative. Both conserved end residues are trimmed from each CDR3. The D gene is left open where the match is weak. Rows may omit the clone size; those that give it use once, few, many or a size class.

11,TRBD1,once,TRBV7-9,TRBJ1-2,ASSPDRAYGYT
11,-,-,TRBV19,TRBJ2-3,ASSLSSADTQY
11,TRBD1,-,TRBV7-2,TRBJ1-5,ASSKGQQQPQH
15,TRBD2,-,TRBV2,TRBJ2-3,ASSDQLLAGNTDTQY
13,-,-,TRBV27,TRBJ1-1,ASSLSGTGNTEAF
11,-,-,TRBV5-1,TRBJ1-5,ASSLHSGRPQH
10,TRBD1,-,TRBV19,TRBJ1-2,AGQTGHYGYT
12,-,-,TRBV7-7,TRBJ2-5,ASSSGASLETQY
13,-,-,TRBV7-8,TRBJ1-3,ASSPLQQGGNTIY
14,TRBD2,-,TRBV5-1,TRBJ2-7,ASSPESGSLIYEQY
14,-,-,TRBV7-3,TRBJ2-3,ASSLSRRGGADTQY
12,-,-,TRBV9,TRBJ1-4,ASSVGSGTEKLF
11,-,-,TRBV7-9,TRBJ1-1,ASSLDPGSEAF
14,TRBD2,-,TRBV5-1,TRBJ2-3,ASSNPTSGGADTQY
9,-,-,TRBV2,TRBJ1-1,ASKAVFEAF
11,TRBD1,-,TRBV19,TRBJ1-1,ASGQTGTSMAF
14,TRBD2,-,TRBV9,TRBJ2-7,ASSPSAGLAGAEQY
12,TRBD2,once,TRBV5-4,TRBJ2-5,ASSLSGGPETQY
14,-,-,TRBV5-1,TRBJ2-2,ASSLNVGINTGELF
10,-,-,TRBV7-9,TRBJ2-5,ASSLLSETQY
11,-,-,TRBV10-2,TRBJ1-1,ASSDWADTEAF
14,-,-,TRBV6-6,TRBJ2-2,ASSRSGESNTGELF
13,TRBD2,few,TRBV6-4,TRBJ2-1,ASSHSGGAYNEQF
16,TRBD1,-,TRBV7-9,TRBJ2-3,ASSLGIQRQGQGDTQY
13,TRBD2,-,TRBV6-5,-,ASSAFGGGAYEQY
12,TRBD2,-,TRBV28,TRBJ2-1,ASSLRGIYNEQF
12,TRBD2,-,TRBV27,TRBJ2-7,ASSSLAGAYEQY
14,TRBD1,-,TRBV7-2,TRBJ2-7,ASSLVGTGLGYEQY
13,-,-,TRBV11-2,TRBJ1-3,ASSLVSGAGNTIY
14,-,few,TRBV28,TRBJ1-4,ASSFTPAGESEKLF
11,-,-,TRBV14,TRBJ1-1,ASSRTVNTEAF
13,-,-,TRBV15,TRBJ2-4,ATSSTGTGKNIQY
13,TRBD1,-,TRBV5-4,TRBJ1-2,ASSPQGKYGDGYT
12,-,-,TRBV30,TRBJ2-2,AWTARLYTGELF
13,TRBD2,few,TRBV2,TRBJ2-1,ASSATSGSDYEQF
14,TRBD2,-,TRBV7-2,TRBJ2-5,ASSLAGLAGGETQY
15,-,-,TRBV7-9,TRBJ1-6,ASSYARTGNYNSPLH
13,TRBD1,-,TRBV7-2,TRBJ2-7,ASRHRDRLSYEQY
12,TRBD1,-,TRBV11-2,TRBJ2-5,ASSLKTGEETQY
10,-,-,TRBV15,TRBJ2-1,ATGETNNEQF
12,TRBD1,-,TRBV2,TRBJ2-7,ATIPRDRGNEQY
13,TRBD2,-,TRBV7-2,TRBJ2-3,ASSLRLAGSDTQY
13,TRBD2,-,TRBV4-1,TRBJ2-1,ASSQEGLAVNEQF
11,-,-,TRBV5-1,TRBJ1-5,ASSRDSNQPQH
9,-,-,TRBV6-1,TRBJ2-3,ASSERGTQY
13,-,-,TRBV28,TRBJ2-7,ASIFGGKNSYEQY
15,TRBD1,-,TRBV7-8,TRBJ1-4,ASSQGWTGALGEKLF
11,-,-,TRBV27,TRBJ1-2,ASSSYRARGYT
10,-,-,TRBV14,TRBJ1-1,ASSAGAVSAF
13,-,once,TRBV4-1,TRBJ1-1,ASSQGIRANTEAF
15,-,-,TRBV9,TRBJ1-4,ASSTRASEGIYEKLF
11,-,-,TRBV29-1,TRBJ1-6,SVGWGDNSPLH
12,-,-,TRBV10-1,TRBJ2-5,ASSGGGVGEAQY
14,-,-,TRBV4-1,TRBJ1-4,ASSQVGGATNEKLF